This TCR beta chain is drawn from a study of T cells in Graves' hyperthyroidism and ophthalmopathy. General study points: Classification by a 13 V-J model distinguished ophthalmopathy from stable hyperthyroidism.

Researchers took RNA transcripts and amplified the TCR beta CDR3 regions from them. The primer set for the first-round RT-PCR of the TCR CDR3 was HTBI. TCRdb itself ran the multiplex PCR reads through MiXCR, one entry per CDR3 protein. The sample contains almost 600,000 distinct CDR3 sequences, under 60% of which appear only once. Uncontrolled infection, other autoimmune disease, pregnancy and lactation each barred patients from inclusion. On the basis of clinical symptoms, serum thyroxine and TRAb, thyroid ultrasound and orbital computed tomography, diagnoses were made. CDR3 length: 13 residues. Trimming stripped 5 bases from V and 16 bases from J, with 20 bases between. The germline V gene encodes CDR1 SGHTA and CDR2 FQGNSA. To note about this clonotype: Its target is unknown.

Sequencing input: peripheral blood or thyroid tissue (not recorded which). The chain combines TRBV7-2 with TRBJ2-2, with D unresolved. The sequence was collected from a woman between 18 and 29 years old with Graves' hyperthyroidism. CDR3 loop: CASSPPRQESWFF. CDR3 in DNA: TGTGCCAGCAGCCCGCCCCGCCAAGAGAGCTGGTTTTTT. The whole variable domain, remainder taken from reference TRBV7-2 and TRBJ2-2, is GAGVSQSPSNKVTEKGKDVELRCDPISGHTALYWYRQSLGQGLEFLIYFQGNSAPDKSGLPSDRFSAERTGGSVSTLTIQRTQQEDSAVYLCASSPPRQESWFFGEGSRLTVL.